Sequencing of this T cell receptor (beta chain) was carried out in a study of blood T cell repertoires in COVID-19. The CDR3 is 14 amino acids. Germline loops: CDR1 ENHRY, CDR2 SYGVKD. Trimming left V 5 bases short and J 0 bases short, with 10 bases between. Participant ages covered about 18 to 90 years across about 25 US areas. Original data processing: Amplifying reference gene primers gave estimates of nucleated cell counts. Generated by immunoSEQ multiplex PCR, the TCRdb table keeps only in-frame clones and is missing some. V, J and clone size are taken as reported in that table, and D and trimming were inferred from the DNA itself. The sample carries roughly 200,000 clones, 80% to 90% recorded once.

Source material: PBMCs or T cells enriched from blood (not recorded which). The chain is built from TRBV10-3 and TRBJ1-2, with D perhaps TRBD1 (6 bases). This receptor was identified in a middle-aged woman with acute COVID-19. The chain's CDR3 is CAISQGTTNYGYTF. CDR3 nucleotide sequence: TGTGCCATCAGTCAGGGGACGACTAACTATGGCTACACCTTC.